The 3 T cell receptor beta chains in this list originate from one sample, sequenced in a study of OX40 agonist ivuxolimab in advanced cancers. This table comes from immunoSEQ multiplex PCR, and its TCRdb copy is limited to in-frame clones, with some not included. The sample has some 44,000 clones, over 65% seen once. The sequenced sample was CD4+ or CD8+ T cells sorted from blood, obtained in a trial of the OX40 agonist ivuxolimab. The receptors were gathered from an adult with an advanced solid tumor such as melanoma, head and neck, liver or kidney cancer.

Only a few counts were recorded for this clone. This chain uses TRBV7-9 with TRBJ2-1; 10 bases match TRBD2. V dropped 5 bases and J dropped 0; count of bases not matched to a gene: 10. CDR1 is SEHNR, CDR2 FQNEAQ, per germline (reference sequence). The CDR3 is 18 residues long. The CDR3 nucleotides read TGTGCCAGCAGCCCCGAGGGTAGCGGGAGGAGCTCCTACAATGAGCAGTTCTTC. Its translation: CASSPEGSGRSSYNEQFF.

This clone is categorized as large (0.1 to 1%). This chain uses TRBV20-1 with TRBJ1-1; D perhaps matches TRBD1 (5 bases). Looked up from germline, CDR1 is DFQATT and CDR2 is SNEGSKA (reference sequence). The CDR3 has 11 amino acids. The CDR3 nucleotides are TGCAGCCCTACAGGAAACACTGAAGCTTTCTTT. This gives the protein CSPTGNTEAFF.

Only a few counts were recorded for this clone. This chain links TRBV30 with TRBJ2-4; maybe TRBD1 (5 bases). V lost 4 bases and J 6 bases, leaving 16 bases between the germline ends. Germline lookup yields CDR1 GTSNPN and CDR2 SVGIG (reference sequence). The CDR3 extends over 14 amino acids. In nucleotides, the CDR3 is TGTGCCTGGATGGATCCTGGGGCCCGAAACATTCAGTACTTC. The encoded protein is CAWMDPGARNIQYF. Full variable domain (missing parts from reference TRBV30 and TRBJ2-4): SQTIHQWPATLVQPVGSPLSLECTVEGTSNPNLYWYRQAAGRGLQLLFYSVGIGQISSEVPQNLSASRPQDRQFILSSKKLLLSDSGFYLCAWMDPGARNIQYFGAGTRLSVL.